What follows are 25 T cell receptor beta chains derived from one specimen sequenced in a study of CD8 T cells in Susac syndrome. Random hexamers primed reverse transcription of about 0.45 to 1 ug RNA. From the immunoSEQ multiplex PCR reads, TCRdb called clonotypes with MiXCR, one entry per CDR3 protein. Seen here are about 240,000 distinct CDR3 sequences, less than 96% observed once, and the top ten hold approximately 0.1%. The sample comprised CD4+ T cells from PBMCs. These receptors originate from a human donor with Susac syndrome.

The rearrangement links TRBV5-1 to TRBJ2-3; possibly TRBD1 for D (6 bases). V lost 1 base, J lost 5 bases, and 8 bases lay in between. This CDR3 is built from 13 residues. Germline V gene sequence: CDR1 SGHRS, CDR2 YFSETQ. The CDR3: CASSLTGRDTQYF. In DNA form, the CDR3 reads TGCGCCAGCAGCTTGACAGGGAGAGATACGCAGTATTTT.

The V call is TRBV14, the J call TRBJ2-3; unclear D gene. Trimming stripped 2 bases from V and 1 base from J, with 13 bases between. Germline V lookup: CDR1 SGHDN, CDR2 FVKESK. The CDR3 is 16 amino acids. The CDR3 coding sequence is TGTGCCAGCAGCCAATTCGAACGGCAGGGCACAGATACGCAGTATTTT. Its protein product is CASSQFERQGTDTQYF.

This chain links TRBV28 with TRBJ2-4; weak D call: TRBD2 (5 bases). The CDR3 sequence is 17 residues long. Between the trimmed V and J ends, which lost 4 bases and 0 bases, there was a span of 16 bases. Germline-derived CDR1 and CDR2 are MDHEN and SYDVKM. The CDR3: CASSWELDGLAKNIQYF. The CDR3 bases are TGTGCCAGCAGTTGGGAATTGGACGGACTAGCCAAAAACATTCAGTACTTC. Complete variable domain (other parts from reference TRBV28 and TRBJ2-4): DVKVTQSSRYLVKRTGEKVFLECVQDMDHENMFWYRQDPGLGLRLIYFSYDVKMKEKGDIPEGYSVSREKKERFSLILESASTNQTSMYLCASSWELDGLAKNIQYFGAGTRLSVL.

The V and J genes are TRBV29-1 and TRBJ2-7, with 7 bases aligning to TRBD1. J gave up 0 bases and V 2 bases, and 7 bases lay outside the gene matches. Germline V CDR1 and CDR2: SQVTM, ANQGSEA. The CDR3 is 15 amino acids. CDR3 amino acids: CSVEKGAPGSYEQYF. CDR3 bases: TGCAGCGTTGAAAAGGGGGCCCCAGGCTCCTACGAGCAGTACTTC.

The genes are TRBV5-1 and TRBJ2-1, with 11 bases lining up with TRBD1. Germline assignment: CDR1 SGHRS and CDR2 YFSETQ. The CDR3 has 15 amino acids. J lost 8 bases, V lost 2 bases, and 6 bases had no gene match. CDR3 sequence: CASSFYRDRGDEQFF. Written as DNA, the CDR3 is TGCGCCAGCAGCTTCTACCGGGACAGGGGGGATGAGCAGTTCTTC.

CDR3 loop: CASSRDPAPYNEQFF. The DNA for the CDR3 is TGTGCCAGCAGCCGAGATCCGGCCCCCTACAATGAGCAGTTCTTC. The chain combines TRBV9 with TRBJ2-1; D is unresolved. There are 15 residues in the CDR3. Trimming left V 4 bases short and J 2 bases short, with 13 bases between. In germline, CDR1 is SGDLS, CDR2 YYNGEE.

The rearrangement uses TRBV27 and TRBJ2-3, with 8 bases that match TRBD1. The CDR3 has 15 amino acids. The V segment lost 5 bases and the J segment 3 bases; nucleotides outside the gene matches: 7. The germline V gene has CDR1 MNHEY and CDR2 SMNVEV (reference sequence). The CDR3 protein is CASSPLDRVTDTQYF. In nucleotides, the CDR3 is TGTGCCAGCAGTCCCCTGGACAGGGTGACAGATACGCAGTATTTT.

The V and J genes are TRBV7-3 and TRBJ2-6; D call uncertain. The CDR3 is 15 residues long. The V gene's germline CDR1 is SGHTA and CDR2 FQGTGA. V dropped 5 bases and J dropped 1 base, with 9 bases sitting between them. The CDR3 loop is CASSPLRSGANVLTF. The DNA of the CDR3 is TGTGCCAGCAGCCCACTCCGGTCTGGGGCCAACGTCCTGACTTTC.

This clonotype was detected once. The chain couples TRBV30 to TRBJ1-1; 9 bases agree with TRBD1. Germline CDR1 reads GTSNPN; CDR2 reads SVGIG (reference sequence). V shed 3 bases, J shed 0 bases, and the junction held 8 bases outside the gene matches. CDR3 length equals 16 residues. CDR3: CAWRSGTGFMNTEAFF. CDR3 bases: TGTGCCTGGAGGTCCGGGACAGGGTTCATGAACACTGAAGCTTTCTTT.

The rearrangement uses TRBV20-1 and TRBJ2-4, with D perhaps matching TRBD2 (5 bases). Trimming took off 5 bases at V and 3 bases at J, with 14 bases between the two ends. Germline loops: CDR1 DFQATT, CDR2 SNEGSKA (reference sequence). The length of the CDR3 is 14 residues. The CDR3 loop reads CSAPTSGYKNIQYF. CDR3 sequence (DNA): TGCAGTGCTCCGACGAGCGGTTACAAAAACATTCAGTACTTC.

The chain combines TRBV2 with TRBJ1-1, with D perhaps matching TRBD1 (6 bases). Germline V lookup: CDR1 SNHLY, CDR2 FYNNEI. The CDR3 runs to 14 residues. V was trimmed by 3 bases and J by 1 base, leaving 9 bases between them. CDR3 nucleotides: TGTGCCAGCAGTGATCGGGGGCCGAACACTGAAGCTTTCTTT. It translates to CASSDRGPNTEAFF.

The chain links TRBV10-3 to TRBJ2-7; no clear D gene. The CDR3 is 15 amino acids. The V gene lost 2 bases and the J gene lost 0 bases, with 11 bases spanning the gap. Looked up from germline, CDR1 is ENHRY and CDR2 is SYGVKD. The CDR3 bases are TGTGCCATCAGTGAGCCCGGAATCTCCTCCTACGAGCAGTACTTC. It encodes CAISEPGISSYEQYF.

The chain uses TRBV4-1 and TRBJ1-5; no clear D gene. CDR3 length: 16 residues. Germline V gene sequence: CDR1 MGHRA, CDR2 YSYEKL. Trimming shortened V by 1 base and J by 3 bases, and 13 bases separated the two germline ends. The CDR3 loop reads CASSQGLGQANQPQHF. The DNA of the CDR3 is TGCGCCAGCAGCCAAGGTCTCGGGCAGGCCAATCAGCCCCAGCATTTT.

The chain uses TRBV19 and TRBJ2-2; TRBD2 matches at 8 bases. J was trimmed by 2 bases and V by 7 bases; bases with no gene match: 12. The CDR3 length is 17 residues. CDR1 is LNHDA and CDR2 is SQIVND in the germline V gene (reference sequence). This CDR3 reads CASKRGGSGINTGELFF. The CDR3 DNA reads TGTGCCAGTAAGAGAGGGGGTAGCGGGATTAACACCGGGGAGCTGTTTTTT.

The CDR3 DNA follows: TGTGCCACCAGCTCAGAAGGTTTAGCCTCCTACGAGCAGTACTTC. Protein product: CATSSEGLASYEQYF. V and J are TRBV15 and TRBJ2-7, with unresolved D. Trimming cost V 5 bases and J 0 bases, with 14 bases left between them. The CDR3 covers 15 residues. The germline V gene encodes CDR1 LNHNV and CDR2 YYDKDF (reference sequence).

This chain uses TRBV10-1 with TRBJ2-1; 9 bases agree with TRBD2. This CDR3 comprises 16 residues. The germline CDR1 and CDR2 sequences are WNHNN and SYGVQD (reference sequence). The V and J ends lost 1 base and 7 bases, in that order; junction bases with no gene match: 8. CDR3 sequence reads: CASSEWGGRAENEQFF. The CDR3 DNA follows: TGCGCCAGCAGTGAGTGGGGCGGGAGGGCCGAGAATGAGCAGTTCTTC.

The V gene is TRBV30, the J gene TRBJ1-1; 8 bases agree with TRBD1. J was trimmed by 4 bases and V by 3 bases; bases with no gene match: 7. Germline CDR1 is GTSNPN and CDR2 is SVGIG (reference sequence). The length of the CDR3 is 14 residues. The CDR3 protein is CAWRKGQGSTEAFF. In nucleotides, the CDR3 is TGTGCCTGGAGAAAAGGACAGGGCAGCACTGAAGCTTTCTTT.

This chain uses TRBV6-6 with TRBJ2-1; D is ambiguous. The CDR3 has 12 amino acids. V lost 2 bases and J 7 bases, leaving 6 bases between the germline ends. Per germline, CDR1 MNHNY and CDR2 SVGAGI (reference sequence). The chain's CDR3 is CASSYVGNEQFF. The DNA of the CDR3 is TGTGCCAGCAGTTACGTGGGGAATGAGCAGTTCTTC.

Of note for this clonotype: At one end the junction does not follow the germline gene, possibly because of a read error. V usage is TRBV11-3 and J usage is TRBJ2-1, with TRBD2 identical over 8 bases. The CDR3 contains 15 residues. Germline V gives CDR1 SGHNT, CDR2 YENEEA. This CDR3 reads CASRVGGLGYIEQFF. DNA for the CDR3: TGTGCCAGCAGGGTAGGGGGACTAGGCTACATTGAGCAGTTCTTC.

The chain combines TRBV11-2 with TRBJ1-1, with D perhaps matching TRBD1 (5 bases). V lost 9 bases and J 6 bases, leaving 8 bases between the germline ends. CDR3 length equals 10 residues. The germline V gene encodes CDR1 SGHAT and CDR2 FQNNGV. The CDR3 DNA is TGTGCCAGACAGACAGCTGAAGCTTTCTTT. This sequence encodes CARQTAEAFF.

The chain carries TRBV30 and TRBJ1-1; 7 bases agree with TRBD1. Germline lookup yields CDR1 GTSNPN and CDR2 SVGIG (reference sequence). Germline trimming cut 5 bases from V and 8 bases from J; bases unmatched to any gene: 20. The length of the CDR3 is 16 residues. This CDR3 is CAWYPDRIRPTREAFF. CDR3 in DNA: TGTGCCTGGTACCCGGACAGGATTCGTCCCACTCGCGAAGCTTTCTTT.

The chain recombines TRBV20-1 with TRBJ2-7; D might be TRBD2 (5 bases). The CDR3 covers 18 residues. Germline CDR1 DFQATT, CDR2 SNEGSKA (reference sequence). Trimming took 4 bases from V and 1 from J, leaving 26 bases between them. The CDR3 here is CSAKALTVSSGKSYEQYF. CDR3 DNA: TGCAGTGCTAAAGCTTTAACCGTTTCCAGCGGCAAGTCCTACGAGCAGTACTTC.

The chain recombines TRBV30 with TRBJ2-7, with D possibly TRBD1 on 6 matching bases. The CDR3 has 14 residues. Germline values: CDR1 GTSNPN, CDR2 SVGIG (reference sequence). Deletions cut 2 bases from V and 2 bases from J, with 13 bases between. CDR3 loop: CAWSSGVGPYEQYF. CDR3 bases: TGTGCCTGGAGTTCAGGGGTGGGGCCCTACGAGCAGTACTTC. Complete variable domain (other parts from reference TRBV30 and TRBJ2-7): SQTIHQWPATLVQPVGSPLSLECTVEGTSNPNLYWYRQAAGRGLQLLFYSVGIGQISSEVPQNLSASRPQDRQFILSSKKLLLSDSGFYLCAWSSGVGPYEQYFGPGTRLTVT.

The CDR3 reads CASSIGQGDLKDEQYF. The CDR3, as DNA: TGTGCCAGCAGTATCGGACAGGGCGATTTGAAGGACGAGCAGTACTTC. The chain has TRBV2 and TRBJ2-7, with 8 positions matching TRBD1. Trimming cost V 5 bases and J 5 bases; bases outside gene matches: 14. Germline V gene sequence: CDR1 SNHLY, CDR2 FYNNEI. The CDR3 length is 16 residues.

The chain has TRBV13 and TRBJ1-4, with 8 bases lining up with TRBD1. The germline V gene encodes CDR1 PRHDT and CDR2 FYEKMQ (reference sequence). The junction had 8 bases not matched to a gene; V was cut back by 4 bases and J by 7 bases. This CDR3 is 15 amino acids long. The CDR3 bases are TGTGCCAGCAGCTCCTCCGGGACAGGTGGTGAAAAACTGTTTTTT. It translates to CASSSSGTGGEKLFF.